This entry lists 14 T cell receptor beta chains sequenced from one sample in a study of CD8+ T cells in alopecia areata. cDNA prepared by RNA extraction and subsequent reverse transcription served as the template for sequencing. Sequencing used immunoSEQ multiplex PCR; TCRdb keeps in-frame clones, though not all of them. The sample contains some 110,000 clones, 50% to 75% of which appear only once. As for treatment: oral pan-JAK inhibitor, 5-10 mg twice daily. The sequenced sample was CD8+ T cells sorted from blood, obtained at week 4, from a patient treated with tofacitinib. These receptors were obtained from a human donor with alopecia areata.

This clone was counted only a few times. The rearrangement links TRBV29-1 to TRBJ1-1; tentatively, D is TRBD1 (6 bases). Germline CDR1 is SQVTM and CDR2 is ANQGSEA. V was cut by 6 bases and J by 2 bases, with 13 bases left in between. The CDR3 has 13 residues. This CDR3 is CSVDRSLNTEAFF. CDR3 sequence (DNA): TGCAGCGTAGACAGGTCCCTAAACACTGAAGCTTTCTTT.

In its sample, this clone was seen once. This chain connects TRBV30 to TRBJ2-7; tentative D call: TRBD1 (6 bases). The CDR3 is made up of 11 amino acids. The ends were cut back, 3 bases at V and 3 bases at J, with 6 bases in the middle. Per germline, CDR1 GTSNPN and CDR2 SVGIG (reference sequence). Written as DNA, the CDR3 is TGTGCCTGGAGGGACAGCTACGAGCAGTACTTC. Residues: CAWRDSYEQYF.

The chain couples TRBV30 to TRBJ2-7; weak D call: TRBD1 (5 bases). This CDR3 contains 13 residues. The germline gives CDR1 GTSNPN, CDR2 SVGIG (reference sequence). Between the trimmed V and J ends, which lost 3 bases and 6 bases, there was a span of 15 bases. The CDR3 region is CAWRGPWGSEQYF. The CDR3 DNA follows: TGTGCCTGGAGAGGACCCTGGGGCTCCGAGCAGTACTTC.

CDR3 region: CASSLGGIFHEQYF. CDR3 sequence (DNA): TGTGCCAGCAGCTTAGGGGGAATCTTCCACGAGCAGTACTTC. The chain combines TRBV7-9 with TRBJ2-7, with no clear D. The V end was cut by 1 base, the J end by 5 bases, with 12 bases between. CDR1 and CDR2 (germline): SEHNR, FQNEAQ (reference sequence). CDR3 size: 14 residues.

This sequence joins TRBV23-1 and TRBJ1-2; D is uncertain. TRBV23-1 is marked as an open reading frame, function uncertain. The ends were cut back, 4 bases at V and 4 bases at J, with 16 bases in the middle. The CDR3 loop spans 15 amino acids. The DNA of the CDR3 is TGCGCCAGCAGTCGATACACAGATTTTTCCTATGGCTACACCTTC. It yields the protein CASSRYTDFSYGYTF.

The gene calls are TRBV6-5 and TRBJ1-1; no reliable D call. This CDR3 region has 15 residues. V lost 4 bases and J lost 9, with 21 bases in between. In germline, CDR1 is MNHEY, CDR2 SVGAGI. The CDR3 sequence: CASSLSTWSSSQAFF. CDR3 sequence (DNA): TGTGCCAGCAGTTTATCGACATGGTCCTCTTCGCAAGCTTTCTTT.

This clone has more than one count but fewer than ten. The V call is TRBV29-1, the J call TRBJ2-7; D may match TRBD1 or TRBD2 (5 bases each). Per germline, CDR1 SQVTM and CDR2 ANQGSEA. Trimming shortened V by 0 bases and J by 0 bases, and 12 bases separated the two germline ends. This CDR3 region has 15 residues. The DNA for the CDR3 is TGCAGCGTTGAAGATGGGGCAGGGAGCTCCTACGAGCAGTACTTC. Its protein is CSVEDGAGSSYEQYF.

The J gene is TRBJ2-5, the V gene TRBV29-1, with TRBD2 as a possible D gene (5 bases). Germline CDR1 reads SQVTM; CDR2 reads ANQGSEA. This CDR3 has 15 residues. Trimming pared 2 bases from V and 5 bases from J, leaving 18 bases between. The CDR3 is CSVEQPSAGVETQYF. CDR3 DNA: TGCAGCGTTGAACAACCCTCCGCCGGGGTGGAGACCCAGTACTTC.

This chain connects TRBV4-1 to TRBJ2-4, with D possibly TRBD2 on 6 matching bases. The V gene lost 2 bases and the J gene lost 5 bases, with 16 bases spanning the gap. There are 16 residues in the CDR3. The germline V gene encodes CDR1 MGHRA and CDR2 YSYEKL. The CDR3: CASSQTGTREENIQYF. The DNA of the CDR3 is TGCGCCAGCAGCCAAACCGGCACCAGGGAGGAAAACATTCAGTACTTC.

The chain couples TRBV29-1 to TRBJ2-3, with 10 positions matching TRBD1. Germline V gene data show CDR1 as SQVTM and CDR2 as ANQGSEA. CDR3 length equals 17 residues. V lost 0 bases to trimming and J lost 2 bases; unmatched junction nucleotides: 8. In DNA form, the CDR3 reads TGCAGCGTTGAAGATCAGGGACAGGGGAGGGCCACAGATACGCAGTATTTT. Its protein product is CSVEDQGQGRATDTQYF.

This clone turned up a few times. The chain joins TRBV16 to TRBJ2-3; possible D gene TRBD1, 6 bases. Germline V lookup: CDR1 KGHSY, CDR2 FQNENV. V lost 1 base and J lost 0, with 8 bases in between. The CDR3 sequence is 15 residues long. CDR3 amino acids: CASSQWTASTDTQYF. The CDR3 DNA reads as TGTGCCAGCAGCCAATGGACAGCTAGCACAGATACGCAGTATTTT. Drawing the rest from reference TRBV16 and TRBJ2-3, the complete variable domain is GEEVAQTPKHLVRGEGQKAKLYCAPIKGHSYVFWYQQVLKNEFKFLISFQNENVFDETGMPKERFSAKCLPNSPCSLEIQATKLEDSAVYFCASSQWTASTDTQYFGPGTRLTVL.

About this clone: Additional DNA sequences in this sample encode the identical CDR3. CDR3 in amino acids: CSVLTGLNTEAFF. In nucleotides, the CDR3 is TGCAGCGTTCTAACAGGCCTGAACACTGAAGCTTTCTTT. The chain employs TRBV29-1 and TRBJ1-1; D possibly corresponds to TRBD1 (5 bases). Trimming took 5 bases from V and 0 from J, leaving 10 bases between them. From germline, CDR1 is SQVTM and CDR2 ANQGSEA. CDR3 length: 13 residues.

The chain carries TRBV5-1 and TRBJ2-7; D is ambiguous. The V gene's germline CDR1 is SGHRS and CDR2 YFSETQ. The V end lost 3 bases, the J end lost 0 bases, and 16 bases lay between the germline ends. The CDR3 has 16 amino acids. The CDR3: CASSSDPSGSSYEQYF. CDR3 DNA: TGCGCCAGCAGCTCTGACCCCTCGGGCAGCTCCTACGAGCAGTACTTC.

This CDR3 is CASSEGGQGNYEQFF. In DNA form, the CDR3 reads TGTGCCAGCAGTGAAGGGGGACAGGGGAACTATGAGCAGTTCTTC. This chain uses TRBV2 with TRBJ2-1; TRBD1 aligns across 10 bases. The CDR3 is 15 residues long. The germline CDR1 and CDR2 sequences are SNHLY and FYNNEI. Trimming cost V 1 base and J 8 bases; bases outside gene matches: 5.